This record concerns one T cell receptor beta chain sequence. TCRdb re-called the RT-PCR reads with MiXCR, one entry per CDR3 protein. In the table there are 650,000 to 800,000 distinct CDR3 sequences, 12% to 15% of which are singletons. The CDR3 totals 14 residues. The germline CDR1 and CDR2 sequences are LGHDT and YNNKEL (reference sequence). Trimming left V 1 base short and J 6 bases short, with 12 bases between. The rearrangement uses TRBV3-1 and TRBJ1-1, with D uncertain. The specimen was memory CD4+ T cells from blood. The source of this sequence is a female donor in good health, serving as a healthy control. The CDR3, as DNA: TGTGCCAGCAGCCAAGGGAGCGCGGCCGCTGAAGCTTTCTTT. Its protein product is CASSQGSAAAEAFF.